This is a list of T cell receptor beta chains from one sample in a study of cytomegalovirus exposure and HLA in healthy donors. TCRdb keeps only in-frame clones here, not all; method: immunoSEQ multiplex PCR. Among some 60,000 clones listed, 70% to 90% were seen once. The material sequenced was PBMCs. These receptors all come from a male donor in good health and CMV-seronegative. The CDR3 runs from the conserved cysteine through the conserved F or W. The D gene is left open where the match is weak. Clone size is given for some rows only: seen once, a few or many times, or a class if the clone is expanded.

>.|TRBJ1-3|.|TRBV9
CASSPQPPGSSGNTIYF
TGTGCCAGCAGCCCTCAACCTCCAGGAAGCTCTGGAAACACCATATATTTT
>TRBD1|TRBJ1-6|.|TRBV7-2
CASSLAGLGQGNSPLHF
TGTGCCAGCAGCTTAGCAGGTCTGGGACAGGGGAATTCACCCCTCCACTTT
>TRBD1|TRBJ2-5|.|TRBV5-6
CASSPPPAGGETQYF
TGTGCCAGCAGCCCCCCTCCGGCAGGGGGAGAGACCCAGTACTTC
>TRBD2|TRBJ2-2|.|TRBV11-3
CASREAGRTGELFF
TGTGCCAGTCGGGAGGCAGGACGAACCGGGGAGCTGTTTTTT
>TRBD1|TRBJ1-2|.|TRBV27
CASSSPTGGSYGYTF
TGTGCCAGCAGCTCCCCCACAGGGGGGTCCTATGGCTACACCTTC
>.|TRBJ1-3|.|TRBV30
CAWSVSRSGNTIYF
TGTGCCTGGAGTGTGAGTCGCTCTGGAAACACCATATATTTT
>TRBD2|TRBJ2-3|.|TRBV19
CASSIVASGNTDTQYF
TGTGCCAGTAGTATTGTCGCTAGCGGTAACACAGATACGCAGTATTTT
>.|TRBJ2-3|.|TRBV5-5
CASSFWESSTDTQYF
TGTGCCAGCAGCTTCTGGGAGTCTAGCACAGATACGCAGTATTTT
>.|TRBJ2-3|few|TRBV11-2
CASSPPSLAGTDTQYF
TGTGCCAGCAGCCCCCCTAGCCTAGCCGGAACAGATACGCAGTATTTT
>.|TRBJ2-7|few|TRBV6-6
CASNTAMDTLSYEQYF
TGTGCCAGCAACACCGCAATGGACACCCTGTCCTACGAGCAGTACTTC
>.|TRBJ1-1|.|TRBV5-4
CASSPRVSTEAFF
TGTGCCAGCAGCCCTCGGGTTAGCACTGAAGCTTTCTTT
>TRBD1|TRBJ2-6|few|TRBV10-3
CALSPGTGPSGANVLTF
TGTGCCCTCTCGCCCGGGACAGGGCCCTCTGGGGCCAACGTCCTGACTTTC
>TRBD2|TRBJ2-1|.|TRBV4-3
CASSQFIGGGGADEQFF
TGCGCCAGCAGCCAATTTATCGGCGGCGGGGGGGCGGATGAGCAGTTCTTC
>.|TRBJ1-2|.|TRBV19
CASSIEQEAALSGYTF
TGTGCCAGTAGTATAGAACAAGAGGCCGCCCTTTCTGGCTACACCTTC
>TRBD1|TRBJ2-5|.|TRBV2
CASSEWGTELSQETQYF
TGTGCCAGCAGTGAATGGGGGACAGAATTATCCCAAGAGACCCAGTACTTC
>TRBD1|TRBJ2-3|.|TRBV18
CASSPGQASTDTQYF
TGTGCCAGCTCACCGGGACAGGCCAGCACAGATACGCAGTATTTT
>.|TRBJ2-1|.|TRBV1
CTSSQGRTGVLAGGENNEQFF
TGCACCAGCAGCCAAGGCAGGACAGGAGTACTAGCGGGGGGGGAAAACAATGAGCAGTTCTTC
>.|TRBJ2-2|.|TRBV7-9
CASSLSPPLRELFF
TGTGCCAGCAGCCTTAGTCCCCCACTAAGGGAGCTGTTTTTT
>.|TRBJ1-1|.|TRBV2
CATPRQGPSPFNTEAFF
TGTGCCACCCCTCGGCAGGGCCCCTCCCCATTCAACACTGAAGCTTTCTTT
>TRBD1|TRBJ1-5|few|TRBV7-3
CASSVDRASNQPQHF
TGTGCCAGCAGCGTAGACAGGGCCAGCAATCAGCCCCAGCATTTT
>.|TRBJ1-2|few|TRBV7-2
CASSPRQFTANYGYTF
TGTGCCAGCAGCCCCCGACAGTTTACTGCTAACTATGGCTACACCTTC
>.|TRBJ1-2|once|TRBV29-1
CSVEVPGQGYTF
TGCAGCGTTGAGGTCCCAGGTCAAGGCTACACCTTC
>.|TRBJ2-5|.|TRBV19
CASSISGPGGETQYF
TGTGCCAGTAGTATCTCCGGGCCCGGCGGGGAGACCCAGTACTTC
>TRBD2|TRBJ2-3|.|TRBV5-5
CASSRGEGGSTDTQYF
TGTGCCAGCAGCCGTGGTGAGGGAGGGAGCACAGATACGCAGTATTTT
>TRBD1|TRBJ2-7|.|TRBV6-5
CASGRTGSYEQYF
TGTGCCAGCGGCCGGACAGGGTCCTACGAGCAGTACTTC
>.|TRBJ1-1|.|TRBV4-3
CASSLGGDTEAFF
TGCGCCAGCAGCCTCGGAGGGGACACTGAAGCTTTCTTT
>.|TRBJ2-7|.|TRBV7-8
CASSLGAGLAIEQYF
TGTGCCAGCAGCTTAGGCGCGGGACTCGCTATCGAGCAGTACTTC
>TRBD1|TRBJ1-4|.|TRBV4-3
CASSQPGQGNEKLFF
TGCGCCAGCAGCCAGCCGGGACAGGGTAATGAAAAACTGTTTTTT
>TRBD1|TRBJ1-1|.|TRBV10-2
CASSGPGQGNTEAFF
TGCGCCAGCAGTGGGCCTGGACAGGGGAACACTGAAGCTTTCTTT
>TRBD2|TRBJ2-2|few|TRBV7-2
CASSLETSGVTGELFF
TGTGCCAGCAGCTTAGAGACTAGCGGGGTAACCGGGGAGCTGTTTTTT
>.|TRBJ1-5|.|TRBV9
CASSQRTVSNQPQHF
TGTGCCAGCAGCCAAAGGACTGTCAGCAATCAGCCCCAGCATTTT
>.|TRBJ1-4|.|TRBV11-2
CASSKTRGGTNEKLFF
TGTGCCAGCAGCAAGACCCGCGGTGGGACTAATGAAAAACTGTTTTTT
>TRBD1|TRBJ1-2|.|TRBV4-1
CASSQDSLPGQGTFGYTF
TGCGCCAGCAGCCAAGACTCCTTACCGGGACAGGGTACGTTTGGCTACACCTTC
>.|TRBJ1-3|.|TRBV18
CASSPKLSRELFGNTIYF
TGTGCCAGCTCACCAAAACTATCCAGGGAACTGTTTGGAAACACCATATATTTT
>TRBD2|TRBJ2-7|few|TRBV5-4
CASSSRLAGALYEQYF
TGTGCCAGCAGCTCGCGACTAGCGGGGGCTCTCTACGAGCAGTACTTC
>.|TRBJ1-2|once|TRBV19
CASTDSFDGYTF
TGTGCCAGTACGGACAGCTTCGATGGCTACACCTTC
>.|TRBJ1-1|.|TRBV29-1
CSVATPMNTEAFF
TGCAGCGTCGCGACACCCATGAACACTGAAGCTTTCTTT
>.|TRBJ2-5|once|TRBV15
CATSRDTRSRGETQYF
TGTGCCACCAGCAGAGATACCAGGTCTAGGGGAGAGACCCAGTACTTC
>.|TRBJ1-2|.|TRBV27
CASSLGGGTYGYTF
TGTGCCAGCAGTTTAGGGGGGGGGACCTATGGCTACACCTTC